Listed here is a single T cell receptor (beta chain). Antigen specificity is unknown. Treatment meaning: roughly 11-day PBMC culture with coronavirus spike peptide pools or control peptides (ViraFEST assay). The sample comes from a study of vaccination and CD4 T cells after COVID-19. For the study at large: There were six male and four female convalescents, and two of them were Hispanic.

Scientists ran DNA taken from cultured CD4+ T cells through the Oncomine TCR Beta short-read assay for sequencing. TCRdb ran MiXCR on the PCR reads and lists one entry per CDR3 protein. This sample has under 20,000 distinct CDR3 sequences; roughly 54% occur once, and the top ten carry less than 15%. The CDR3 sequence is 12 residues long. The V end lost 1 base, the J end lost 6 bases, and 8 bases lay between the germline ends. Germline lookup yields CDR1 DFQATT and CDR2 SNEGSKA (reference sequence). The chain couples TRBV20-1 to TRBJ2-3; D uncertain. Source material: CD4+ T cells from blood, cultured in vitro. The receptor was derived from a human donor who had recovered from COVID-19. The CDR3 nucleotides are TGCAGTGCTAGAGCTCCCGGTGATACGCAGTATTTT. It yields the protein CSARAPGDTQYF.